These T cell receptor beta chains were read from a single sample in a study of blood T cell repertoires in COVID-19. The method was immunoSEQ multiplex PCR; TCRdb's version includes in-frame clones alone and lacks a portion of them. The data contain 200,000 or so clones, over 75% of them singletons. Sequences were obtained from peripheral blood. These receptors were collected from a man at least 80 years old with acute or convalescent COVID-19. Each CDR3 is given with its conserved first and last residue. D genes are given only for firm matches. The size entry is marked missing in some rows and otherwise reads once, few, many or a size class.

J gene: TRBJ2-2
D gene: -
clone size: -
V gene: TRBV5-6
CDR3 DNA: TGTGCCAGCAGCCCAGGGGTAGCGAACACCGGGGAGCTGTTTTTT
CDR3 protein: CASSPGVANTGELFF

J gene: TRBJ1-5
D gene: TRBD1
clone size: -
V gene: TRBV5-1
CDR3 DNA: TGCGCCAGCAGCTTGGGGGGACAGTACAATCAGCCCCAGCATTTT
CDR3 protein: CASSLGGQYNQPQHF

J gene: TRBJ2-3
D gene: TRBD2
clone size: -
V gene: TRBV18
CDR3 DNA: TGTGCCAGCTCAAGAGAGCCAGGGACTACAACAGATACGCAGTATTTT
CDR3 protein: CASSREPGTTTDTQYF

J gene: TRBJ2-2
D gene: -
clone size: -
V gene: TRBV3-1/TRBV3-2
CDR3 DNA: TGTGCAGGGGGAGGGCCTGCCGGGGAGCTGTTTTTT
CDR3 protein: CAGGGPAGELFF

J gene: TRBJ2-3
D gene: TRBD2
clone size: few
V gene: TRBV6-6
CDR3 DNA: TGTGCCAGCAGAGATCCGGGACTAGCAGGCACAGATACGCAGTATTTT
CDR3 protein: CASRDPGLAGTDTQYF

J gene: TRBJ1-5
D gene: TRBD1
clone size: -
V gene: TRBV27
CDR3 DNA: TGTGCCAGCAGTCAAGACAGGGCGGCTGGTCAGCCCCAGCATTTT
CDR3 protein: CASSQDRAAGQPQHF

J gene: TRBJ1-1
D gene: TRBD1
clone size: -
V gene: TRBV6-6
CDR3 DNA: TGTGCCAGCAGTCCCCGGACAGGACAGGGGATGAACACTGAAGCTTTCTTT
CDR3 protein: CASSPRTGQGMNTEAFF

J gene: TRBJ2-1
D gene: -
clone size: -
V gene: TRBV29-1
CDR3 DNA: TGCAGCGTTGTAACAGTCTACAATGAGCAGTTCTTC
CDR3 protein: CSVVTVYNEQFF

J gene: TRBJ2-3
D gene: -
clone size: -
V gene: TRBV5-1
CDR3 DNA: TGCGCCAGCAGCTTCGGGTCTAGCACAGATACGCAGTATTTT
CDR3 protein: CASSFGSSTDTQYF

J gene: TRBJ2-3
D gene: -
clone size: -
V gene: TRBV19
CDR3 DNA: TGTGCCAGTACCCCCCTGCGGGGCGGCACAGATACGCAGTATTTT
CDR3 protein: CASTPLRGGTDTQYF

J gene: TRBJ1-2
D gene: -
clone size: -
V gene: TRBV14
CDR3 DNA: TGTGCCAGCAACAACCGGGGGGGCTACACCTTC
CDR3 protein: CASNNRGGYTF

J gene: TRBJ2-1
D gene: TRBD2
clone size: -
V gene: TRBV19
CDR3 DNA: TGTGCCAGTAGTATAGATGGGCCGGGACTAGCGGGTCGGAGCTCCTACAATGAGCAGTTCTTC
CDR3 protein: CASSIDGPGLAGRSSYNEQFF

J gene: TRBJ2-7
D gene: TRBD2
clone size: -
V gene: TRBV7-8
CDR3 DNA: TGTGCCAGCAGCTTAGGCTATACTAGCGGGATAGCCTACGAGCAGTACTTC
CDR3 protein: CASSLGYTSGIAYEQYF

J gene: TRBJ1-5
D gene: -
clone size: -
V gene: TRBV30
CDR3 DNA: TGTGCCTGGAGTGTAAATGAGAATCAGCCCCAGCATTTT
CDR3 protein: CAWSVNENQPQHF

J gene: TRBJ2-5
D gene: -
clone size: -
V gene: TRBV24-1
CDR3 DNA: TGTGCCACCAGTGACGGAGGGTCAGAGACCCAGTACTTC
CDR3 protein: CATSDGGSETQYF

J gene: TRBJ2-1
D gene: TRBD1
clone size: -
V gene: TRBV6-6
CDR3 DNA: TGTGCCAGCCGGGACAGGGGAATGGATGAGCAGTTCTTC
CDR3 protein: CASRDRGMDEQFF

J gene: TRBJ1-2
D gene: -
clone size: few
V gene: TRBV28
CDR3 DNA: TGTGCCAGCAGATCCCCAGAGGGCCTGAACTATGGCTACACCTTC
CDR3 protein: CASRSPEGLNYGYTF

J gene: TRBJ2-1
D gene: -
clone size: -
V gene: TRBV7-3
CDR3 DNA: TGTGCCAGCAGCTTAATGGCCTCCCTCTCCTACAATGAGCAGTTCTTC
CDR3 protein: CASSLMASLSYNEQFF

J gene: TRBJ2-1
D gene: -
clone size: -
V gene: TRBV24-1
CDR3 DNA: TGTGCCACCAGTGATTTGACAGTAAACTACAATGAGCAGTTCTTC
CDR3 protein: CATSDLTVNYNEQFF

J gene: TRBJ2-3
D gene: TRBD2
clone size: -
V gene: TRBV7-9
CDR3 DNA: TGTGCCAGCAGCTTAATGCCTAGCGGGAGCACAACAGATACGCAGTATTTT
CDR3 protein: CASSLMPSGSTTDTQYF

J gene: TRBJ2-1
D gene: TRBD1
clone size: -
V gene: TRBV7-9
CDR3 DNA: TGTGCCAGCAGCCCGAGGGTGGGCCTGGGACAGGGGGGGCCCAATGAGCAGTTCTTC
CDR3 protein: CASSPRVGLGQGGPNEQFF

J gene: TRBJ1-1
D gene: -
clone size: -
V gene: TRBV20-1
CDR3 DNA: TGCAGTGCTAGTGACAGGAGGAGAGTTAACACTGAAGCTTTCTTT
CDR3 protein: CSASDRRRVNTEAFF

J gene: TRBJ2-7
D gene: -
clone size: -
V gene: TRBV11-2
CDR3 DNA: TGTGCCAGCAGCTTAGCTTGGCTAGGTGGCTACGAGCAGTACTTC
CDR3 protein: CASSLAWLGGYEQYF

J gene: TRBJ1-6
D gene: -
clone size: once
V gene: TRBV7-2
CDR3 DNA: TGTGCCAGCAGCTTAGCGATCGAGGTCTATAATTCACCCCTCCACTTT
CDR3 protein: CASSLAIEVYNSPLHF

J gene: TRBJ2-3
D gene: TRBD2
clone size: -
V gene: TRBV7-8
CDR3 DNA: TGTGCCAGCAGCTTAGTCGGGGGACTAGCGGGCCTGAGCACAGATACGCAGTATTTT
CDR3 protein: CASSLVGGLAGLSTDTQYF

J gene: TRBJ2-5
D gene: -
clone size: -
V gene: TRBV4-2
CDR3 DNA: TGTGCCAGCAGCCAATCTCTAGCCACTGAGACCCAGTACTTC
CDR3 protein: CASSQSLATETQYF

J gene: TRBJ1-1
D gene: -
clone size: -
V gene: TRBV18
CDR3 DNA: TGTGCCAGCTCGGGAGAGCCTAACACTGAAGCTTTCTTT
CDR3 protein: CASSGEPNTEAFF

J gene: TRBJ1-2
D gene: TRBD1
clone size: -
V gene: TRBV7-2
CDR3 DNA: TGTGCCAGCAGCTTCCAACCGGGACAGGGGTATGGCTACACCTTC
CDR3 protein: CASSFQPGQGYGYTF

J gene: TRBJ2-3
D gene: TRBD2
clone size: few
V gene: TRBV5-1
CDR3 DNA: TGCGCCAGCAGCTACTACCCTCCTTTTAGCGGGAGCGCAGATACGCAGTATTTT
CDR3 protein: CASSYYPPFSGSADTQYF

J gene: TRBJ1-3
D gene: -
clone size: -
V gene: TRBV7-9
CDR3 DNA: TGTGCCAGCAGCTTAGCCACTGGAAACACCATATATTTT
CDR3 protein: CASSLATGNTIYF

J gene: TRBJ2-2
D gene: TRBD2
clone size: -
V gene: TRBV11-2
CDR3 DNA: TGTGCCAGCAGCTTAATTCTAGCGGCGAACACCGGGGAGCTGTTTTTT
CDR3 protein: CASSLILAANTGELFF

J gene: TRBJ2-2
D gene: -
clone size: -
V gene: TRBV7-9
CDR3 DNA: TGTGCCAGCACCTTGGGGAGGATGAACACCGGGGAGCTGTTTTTT
CDR3 protein: CASTLGRMNTGELFF

J gene: TRBJ1-2
D gene: -
clone size: -
V gene: TRBV6-4
CDR3 DNA: TGTGCCACGGGTAAGGGAGGGGGATCTGATGGCTACACCTTC
CDR3 protein: CATGKGGGSDGYTF

J gene: TRBJ2-5
D gene: -
clone size: -
V gene: TRBV7-9
CDR3 DNA: TGTGCCAGCAGCTTTGCTGCGTACCAAGAGACCCAGTACTTC
CDR3 protein: CASSFAAYQETQYF

J gene: TRBJ2-7
D gene: TRBD2
clone size: once
V gene: TRBV11-3
CDR3 DNA: TGTGCCAGCAGCCCGACCACTAGCGGCTCCTCCTACGAGCAGTACTTC
CDR3 protein: CASSPTTSGSSYEQYF

J gene: TRBJ2-1
D gene: TRBD2
clone size: -
V gene: TRBV19
CDR3 DNA: TGTGCCAGTACTAGCGGTAGGGCCTCCAATGAGCAGTTCTTC
CDR3 protein: CASTSGRASNEQFF

J gene: TRBJ2-1
D gene: -
clone size: few
V gene: TRBV11-2
CDR3 DNA: TGTGCCAGCAGCTTAGATCGAGACAATGAGCAGTTCTTC
CDR3 protein: CASSLDRDNEQFF

J gene: TRBJ1-1
D gene: TRBD1
clone size: -
V gene: TRBV27
CDR3 DNA: TGTGCCAGCAGTGACAGGGACAGGGTGGCCACTGAAGCTTTCTTT
CDR3 protein: CASSDRDRVATEAFF

J gene: TRBJ1-1
D gene: -
clone size: -
V gene: TRBV18
CDR3 DNA: TGTGCCAGCTCACCCAGACCCGCGGGAGACACTGAAGCTTTCTTT
CDR3 protein: CASSPRPAGDTEAFF

J gene: TRBJ2-5
D gene: -
clone size: -
V gene: TRBV30
CDR3 DNA: TGTGCCTGGAGTGTACTCCCTGAGACCCAGTACTTC
CDR3 protein: CAWSVLPETQYF

J gene: TRBJ1-4
D gene: -
clone size: -
V gene: TRBV6-5
CDR3 DNA: TGTGCCAGCGCCCGGAATAGGGGTGAAAAACTGTTTTTT
CDR3 protein: CASARNRGEKLFF

J gene: TRBJ1-4
D gene: TRBD1
clone size: -
V gene: TRBV6-5
CDR3 DNA: TGTGCCAGCAGAAAACAGGGGTCTAATGAAAAACTGTTTTTT
CDR3 protein: CASRKQGSNEKLFF

J gene: TRBJ1-4
D gene: TRBD1
clone size: -
V gene: TRBV2
CDR3 DNA: TGTGCCAGCAGCGCCCGACCATGGACAGGGGGCGGTGAAAAACTGTTTTTT
CDR3 protein: CASSARPWTGGGEKLFF

J gene: TRBJ2-7
D gene: TRBD1
clone size: -
V gene: TRBV7-2
CDR3 DNA: TGTGCCAGCAGCTCCACGAGACAGGGTTCGAAGCAGTACTTC
CDR3 protein: CASSSTRQGSKQYF

J gene: TRBJ1-6
D gene: -
clone size: -
V gene: TRBV6-5
CDR3 DNA: TGTGCCAGCAGACGGCGACAGTCCTATAATTCACCCCTCCACTTT
CDR3 protein: CASRRRQSYNSPLHF

J gene: TRBJ2-5
D gene: -
clone size: -
V gene: TRBV3-1/TRBV3-2
CDR3 DNA: TGTGCCAGCAGCTACTACCTGGGAGAGACCCAGTACTTC
CDR3 protein: CASSYYLGETQYF